This TCR beta chain was sequenced for a study of shared clonotypes between healthy human individuals. What was sequenced on ten immunoSEQ deep assay plates was unsorted PBMC DNA. In the study's own analysis: From ImmunoSEQ came sequences covering only the junction and carrying no quality scores, so filtering differed. This table comes from immunoSEQ multiplex PCR, and its TCRdb copy is limited to in-frame clones, with some not included. That table gives V, J and clone size, and the DNA gave D and trimming. The data contain about 460,000 clones, approximately 77% of them seen just once; the ten biggest clones take up about 11%. V was trimmed by 1 base and J by 7 bases, leaving 11 bases between them. Germline V gene data show CDR1 as SGHKS and CDR2 as YYEKEE (reference sequence). The CDR3 spans 13 residues.

The sequencing input was PBMCs. This clonotype was obtained from a woman aged 40 to 49 in good health. Some clones in this sample may be carry-over from other donors' samples. This chain joins TRBV5-5 and TRBJ1-2; a possible D gene is TRBD1 (6 bases). CDR3 residues: CASSLMGAPGYTF. CDR3 sequence (DNA): TGTGCCAGCAGCTTGATGGGGGCCCCTGGCTACACCTTC.